The clone carrying this T cell receptor (beta chain) showed up just a few times. Its antigen remains unknown. Libraries were prepared by immunoSEQ multiplex PCR; TCRdb keeps only in-frame clonotypes and omits some of them. The data contain around 84,000 clones, roughly nine tenths of them singletons. The data were taken from a study of OX40 agonist ivuxolimab in advanced cancers. Study-wide findings and caveats: The mean number of expanded clones was higher in CD8+ T cells than in CD4+. Researchers did not establish what antigens the expanded peripheral T cells target.

Trimming cost V 4 bases and J 1 base, with 14 bases left between them. This CDR3 spans 16 amino acids. Germline V gene sequence: CDR1 SGHRS, CDR2 YFSETQ. Enrollment shut out patients with autoimmune disease history or systemic immunosuppression. Sequencing used CD4+ or CD8+ T cells sorted from blood, obtained in a trial of the OX40 agonist ivuxolimab. The TCR comes from an adult with an advanced solid tumor such as melanoma, head and neck, liver or kidney cancer. The chain is built from TRBV5-1 and TRBJ2-2; weak D call: TRBD2 (6 bases). For the CDR3, the DNA is TGCGCCAGCAGCCGGTCCCCTAGCGAGAACACCGGGGAGCTGTTTTTT. It codes for CASSRSPSENTGELFF.